This T cell receptor beta chain comes out of a study of cytomegalovirus exposure and HLA in healthy donors. V dropped 9 bases and J dropped 4 bases, with 13 bases sitting between them. CDR3 size: 13 residues. Germline V gene sequence: CDR1 LNHDA, CDR2 SQIVND (reference sequence). The PCR ran on 60 Vbeta and 13 Jbeta primers. TCRdb keeps only in-frame clones here, not all; method: immunoSEQ multiplex PCR. The table lists 50,000 to 60,000 clones, about three quarters of them singletons. The clonotype originates from a woman aged 40 to 50 in good health and CMV-seropositive. The chain couples TRBV19 to TRBJ1-3; D remains unclear. Sequences were obtained from PBMCs. CDR3 sequence reads: CASPSSPGNTIYF. The CDR3 DNA is TGTGCCAGCCCCTCGAGTCCCGGAAACACCATATATTTT.